The sequence of this TCR beta chain was determined in a study of neurological immune-mediated disorders. The table lists this clonotype with many counts. PBMCs stored at -80 C, 2 million in total, were the source of the unsorted libraries. The output of every sequencing run exceeded 170 million TCR-beta sequences, derived from 15-18 subjects. Each CDR3 protein gets one entry after TCRdb re-called the 5' RACE reads with MiXCR. Altogether about 52,000 distinct CDR3 sequences are present, around 4% being singletons, with the ten largest covering over 5%. Trimming cost V 8 bases and J 2 bases; bases outside gene matches: 6. CDR3 length equals 14 residues. In germline, CDR1 is SEHNR, CDR2 FQNEAQ (reference sequence).

The sequence derives from a man aged 55 to 70 with multiple sclerosis. V gene TRBV7-9 combines with J gene TRBJ2-7, with TRBD1 matching over 10 bases. The sample consisted of PBMCs. The CDR3 protein is CASGSGTGAYEQYF. CDR3 coding DNA: TGTGCCAGCGGTTCCGGGACAGGGGCCTACGAGCAGTACTTC.